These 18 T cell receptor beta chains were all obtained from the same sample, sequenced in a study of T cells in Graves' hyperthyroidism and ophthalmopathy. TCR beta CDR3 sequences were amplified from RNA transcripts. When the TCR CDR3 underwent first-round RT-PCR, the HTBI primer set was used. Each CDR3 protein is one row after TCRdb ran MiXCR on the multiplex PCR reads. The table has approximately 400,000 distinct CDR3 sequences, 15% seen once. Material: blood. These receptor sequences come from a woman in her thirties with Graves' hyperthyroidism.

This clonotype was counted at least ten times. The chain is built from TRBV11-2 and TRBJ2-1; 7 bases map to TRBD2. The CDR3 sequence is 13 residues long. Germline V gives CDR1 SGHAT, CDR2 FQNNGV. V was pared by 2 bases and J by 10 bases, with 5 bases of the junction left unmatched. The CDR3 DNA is TGTGCCAGCAGCTTATTAGGGCGGGAGGAGCAGTTCTTC. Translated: CASSLLGREEQFF. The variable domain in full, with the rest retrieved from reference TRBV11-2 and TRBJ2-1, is EAGVAQSPRYKIIEKRQSVAFWCNPISGHATLYWYQQILGQGPKLLIQFQNNGVVDDSQLPKDRFSAERLKGVDSTLKIQPAKLEDSAVYLCASSLLGREEQFFGPGTRLTVL.

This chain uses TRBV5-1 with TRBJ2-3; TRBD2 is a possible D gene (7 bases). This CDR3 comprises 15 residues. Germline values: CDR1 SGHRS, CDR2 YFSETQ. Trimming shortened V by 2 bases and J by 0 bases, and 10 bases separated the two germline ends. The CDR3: CASSLRGGSTDTQYF. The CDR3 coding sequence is TGCGCCAGCAGCTTACGCGGGGGCAGCACAGATACGCAGTATTTT.

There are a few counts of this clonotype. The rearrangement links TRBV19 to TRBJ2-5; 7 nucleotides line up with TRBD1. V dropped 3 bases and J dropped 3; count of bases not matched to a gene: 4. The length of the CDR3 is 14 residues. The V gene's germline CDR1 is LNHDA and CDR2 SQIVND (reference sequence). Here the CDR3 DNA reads TGTGCCAGTAGTATGACCGGGACAGAAGAGACCCAGTACTTC. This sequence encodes CASSMTGTEETQYF.

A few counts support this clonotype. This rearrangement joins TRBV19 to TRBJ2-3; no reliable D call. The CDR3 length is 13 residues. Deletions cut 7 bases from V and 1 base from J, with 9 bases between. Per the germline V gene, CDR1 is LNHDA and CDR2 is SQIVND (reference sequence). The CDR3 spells CASTTSGTDTQYF. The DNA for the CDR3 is TGTGCCAGTACCACGTCTGGCACAGATACGCAGTATTTT.

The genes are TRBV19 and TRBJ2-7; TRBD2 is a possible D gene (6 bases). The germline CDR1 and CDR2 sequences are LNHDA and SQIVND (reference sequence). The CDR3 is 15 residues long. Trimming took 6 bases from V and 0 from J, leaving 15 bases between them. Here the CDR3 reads CASSWDWGTSYEQYF. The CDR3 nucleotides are TGTGCCAGTAGCTGGGACTGGGGAACCTCCTACGAGCAGTACTTC.

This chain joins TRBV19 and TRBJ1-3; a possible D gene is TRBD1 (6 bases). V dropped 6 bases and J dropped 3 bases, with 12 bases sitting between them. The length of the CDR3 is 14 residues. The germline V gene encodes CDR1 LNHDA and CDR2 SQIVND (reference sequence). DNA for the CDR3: TGTGCCAGTAGATCCGGGACACTTGGAAACACCATATATTTT. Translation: CASRSGTLGNTIYF.

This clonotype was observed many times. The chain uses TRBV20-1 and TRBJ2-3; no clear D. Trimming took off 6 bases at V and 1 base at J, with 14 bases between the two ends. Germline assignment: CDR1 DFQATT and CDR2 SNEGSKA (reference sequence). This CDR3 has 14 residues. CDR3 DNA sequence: TGCAGTGCCTCCCACCCTACACGCACAGATACGCAGTATTTT. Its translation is CSASHPTRTDTQYF.

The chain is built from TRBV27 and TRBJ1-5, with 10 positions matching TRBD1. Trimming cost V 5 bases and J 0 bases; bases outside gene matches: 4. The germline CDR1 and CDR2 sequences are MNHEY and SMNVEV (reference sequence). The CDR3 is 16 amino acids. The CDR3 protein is CASSEDRGHSNQPQHF. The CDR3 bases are TGTGCCAGCAGTGAAGACAGGGGGCATAGCAATCAGCCCCAGCATTTT.

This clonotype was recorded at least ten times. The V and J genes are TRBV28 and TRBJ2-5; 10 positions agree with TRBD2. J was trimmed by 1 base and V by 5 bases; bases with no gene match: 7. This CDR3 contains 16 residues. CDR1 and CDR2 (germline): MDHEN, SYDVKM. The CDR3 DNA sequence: TGTGCCAGCAGTCTTGGTGGACTAGCGGTCCAAGAGACCCAGTACTTC. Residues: CASSLGGLAVQETQYF. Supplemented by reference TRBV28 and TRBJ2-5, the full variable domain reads DVKVTQSSRYLVKRTGEKVFLECVQDMDHENMFWYRQDPGLGLRLIYFSYDVKMKEKGDIPEGYSVSREKKERFSLILESASTNQTSMYLCASSLGGLAVQETQYFGPGTRLLVL.

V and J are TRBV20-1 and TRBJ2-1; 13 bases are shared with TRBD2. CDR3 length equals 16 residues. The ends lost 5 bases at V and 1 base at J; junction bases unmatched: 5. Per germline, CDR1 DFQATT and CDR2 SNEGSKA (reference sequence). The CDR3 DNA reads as TGCAGTGCTCTCCAGACTAGCGGGGGGTCCTACAATGAGCAGTTCTTC. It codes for CSALQTSGGSYNEQFF.

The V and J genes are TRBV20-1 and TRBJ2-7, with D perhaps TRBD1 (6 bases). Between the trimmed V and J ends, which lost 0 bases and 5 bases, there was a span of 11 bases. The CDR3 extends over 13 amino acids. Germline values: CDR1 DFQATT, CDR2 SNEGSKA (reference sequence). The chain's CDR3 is CSARDLRGNEQYF. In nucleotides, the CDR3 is TGCAGTGCTAGAGACCTCAGGGGAAACGAGCAGTACTTC.

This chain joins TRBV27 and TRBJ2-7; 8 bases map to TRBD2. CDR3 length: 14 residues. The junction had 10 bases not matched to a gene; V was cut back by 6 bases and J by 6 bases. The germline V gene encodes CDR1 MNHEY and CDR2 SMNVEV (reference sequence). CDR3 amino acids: CASRSSGSASEQYF. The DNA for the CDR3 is TGTGCCAGCAGATCAAGCGGGAGTGCCTCCGAGCAGTACTTC.

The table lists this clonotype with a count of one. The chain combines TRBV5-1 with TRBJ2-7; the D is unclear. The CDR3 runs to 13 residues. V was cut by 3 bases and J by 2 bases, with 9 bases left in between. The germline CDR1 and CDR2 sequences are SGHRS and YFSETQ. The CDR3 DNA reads TGCGCCAGCAGCTACAACAGAGCCTACGAGCAGTACTTC. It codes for CASSYNRAYEQYF. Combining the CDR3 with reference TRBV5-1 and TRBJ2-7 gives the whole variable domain KAGVTQTPRYLIKTRGQQVTLSCSPISGHRSVSWYQQTPGQGLQFLFEYFSETQRNKGNFPGRFSGRQFSNSRSEMNVSTLELGDSALYLCASSYNRAYEQYFGPGTRLTVT.

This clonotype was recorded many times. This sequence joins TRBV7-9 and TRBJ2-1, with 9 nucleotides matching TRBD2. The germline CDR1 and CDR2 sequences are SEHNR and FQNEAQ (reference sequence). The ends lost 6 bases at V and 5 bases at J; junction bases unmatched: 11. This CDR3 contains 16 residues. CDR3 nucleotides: TGTGCCAGCAGGCGAACCGGGACTAGCACAGACAATGAGCAGTTCTTC. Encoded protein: CASRRTGTSTDNEQFF.

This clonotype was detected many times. The CDR3: CASSPRQGRNTEAFF. CDR3 nucleotide sequence: TGTGCCAGCAGCCCTCGACAGGGTAGGAACACTGAAGCTTTCTTT. The J gene is TRBJ1-1, the V gene TRBV9, with TRBD1 matching 7 bases. Germline CDR1 is SGDLS and CDR2 is YYNGEE. The CDR3 sequence is 15 residues long. V dropped 4 bases and J dropped 1; count of bases not matched to a gene: 7.

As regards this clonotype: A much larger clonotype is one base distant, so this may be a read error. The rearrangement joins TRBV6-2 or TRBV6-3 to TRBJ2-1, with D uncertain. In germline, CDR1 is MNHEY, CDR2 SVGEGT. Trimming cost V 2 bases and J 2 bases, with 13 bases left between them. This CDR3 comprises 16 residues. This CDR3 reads CASSYPPLLAYNEQFF. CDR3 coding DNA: TGTGCCAGCAGTTACCCCCCATTACTCGCCTACAATGAGCAGTTCTTC.

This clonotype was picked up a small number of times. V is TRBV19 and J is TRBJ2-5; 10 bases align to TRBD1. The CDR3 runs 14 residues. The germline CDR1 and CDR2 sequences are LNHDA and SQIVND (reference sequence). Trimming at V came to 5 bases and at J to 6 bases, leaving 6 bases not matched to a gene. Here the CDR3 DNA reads TGTGCCAGTAGTCTGGGACAGGGGAAACAGACCCAGTACTTC. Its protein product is CASSLGQGKQTQYF.

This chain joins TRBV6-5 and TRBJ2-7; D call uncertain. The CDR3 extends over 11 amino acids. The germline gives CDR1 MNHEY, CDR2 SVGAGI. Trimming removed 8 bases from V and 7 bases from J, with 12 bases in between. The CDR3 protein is CASLLMEEQYF. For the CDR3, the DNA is TGTGCCAGCTTACTCATGGAAGAGCAGTACTTC.